The 23 T cell receptor beta chains below were found in one sample sequenced in a study of blood T cell repertoires in COVID-19. The method was immunoSEQ multiplex PCR; TCRdb's version includes in-frame clones alone and lacks a portion of them. Seen here are approximately 90,000 clones, more than 60% observed once, and the top ten hold about half. The sequencing sample was made of peripheral blood. The receptor source for this set is a human donor in a cohort sampled during active COVID-19.

This chain uses TRBV5-1 with TRBJ2-5; 10 positions match TRBD2. The CDR3 is 13 amino acids. The J segment lost 5 bases and the V segment lost 7 bases, leaving 5 bases of the junction unmatched. Germline V gene data show CDR1 as SGHRS and CDR2 as YFSETQ. DNA of the CDR3: TGCGCCAGCGCCCTTAGCGGGAGGGAGACCCAGTACTTC. Translated: CASALSGRETQYF.

The chain carries TRBV9 and TRBJ2-1; 8 bases map to TRBD2. J lost 8 bases, V lost 0 bases, and 7 bases had no gene match. In germline, CDR1 is SGDLS, CDR2 YYNGEE. This CDR3 has 15 amino acids. The CDR3 sequence: CASSVVGTSLYEQFF. The DNA for the CDR3 is TGTGCCAGCAGCGTAGTCGGGACTAGTTTATATGAGCAGTTCTTC.

This chain joins TRBV9 and TRBJ2-3; 14 nucleotides align to TRBD2. The junction had 10 bases not matched to a gene; V was cut back by 4 bases and J by 9 bases. Germline V gene lookup returns CDR1 SGDLS and CDR2 YYNGEE. The CDR3 is 16 amino acids. The CDR3 loop reads CASSYGLAGGIRTQYF. The CDR3 nucleotides are TGTGCCAGCAGCTACGGACTAGCGGGAGGTATCCGCACGCAGTATTTT.

The chain recombines TRBV6-2 or TRBV6-3 with TRBJ2-5; TRBD1 is a possible D gene (6 bases). Germline V CDR1 and CDR2: MNHEY, SVGEGT. V lost 4 bases and J lost 5, with 11 bases in between. The CDR3 spans 13 residues. This CDR3 reads CASSSLRGETQYF. The CDR3, as DNA: TGTGCCAGCAGTTCTCTGAGGGGGGAGACCCAGTACTTC.

V is TRBV19 and J is TRBJ1-4; weak D call: TRBD1 (5 bases). The V end lost 3 bases, the J end lost 8 bases, and 25 bases lay between the germline ends. Germline V gene sequence: CDR1 LNHDA, CDR2 SQIVND (reference sequence). This CDR3 is 18 amino acids long. CDR3: CASSISQGFVGEIEKLFF. For the CDR3, the DNA is TGTGCCAGTAGTATTTCGCAGGGATTTGTCGGTGAGATCGAAAAACTGTTTTTT.

This chain uses TRBV9 with TRBJ1-1, with 7 bases that match TRBD1. V was pared by 0 bases and J by 1 base, with 3 bases of the junction left unmatched. CDR1 and CDR2 (germline): SGDLS, YYNGEE. CDR3 length: 15 amino acids. CDR3 residues: CASSVDQGENTEAFF. CDR3 coding DNA: TGTGCCAGCAGCGTAGATCAGGGGGAGAACACTGAAGCTTTCTTT.

The chain links TRBV3-1 (or the pseudogene TRBV3-2) to TRBJ2-5; 10 nucleotides line up with TRBD1. Losses at the gene ends were 8 bases for V and 5 bases for J; bases not matched to a gene: 5. The V gene's germline CDR1 is LGHDT and CDR2 YNNKEL (reference sequence). The CDR3 runs 13 residues. CDR3 bases: TGTGCCAGCTGGGGGACAGGGGTGGAGACCCAGTACTTC. As protein: CASWGTGVETQYF.

Here the CDR3 DNA reads TGTGCCAGCAGCTTAGTCGGCGGGGACACCGGGGAGCTGTTTTTT. Amino acid sequence: CASSLVGGDTGELFF. This rearrangement joins TRBV7-2 to TRBJ2-2; a weak D match, TRBD2 (6 bases). Deletions cut 1 base from V and 3 bases from J, with 9 bases between. The CDR3 sequence is 15 residues long. CDR1 and CDR2 (germline): SGHTA, FQGNSA.

The rearrangement uses TRBV4-2 and TRBJ1-3; possible D gene TRBD1, 6 bases. The V end lost 4 bases, the J end lost 4 bases, and 11 bases lay between the germline ends. CDR1 and CDR2 (germline): LGHNA, YNFKEQ. The CDR3 has 14 amino acids. This CDR3 is CASSRDRQGNTIYF. The CDR3 nucleotides read TGTGCCAGCAGCCGCGACAGGCAGGGAAACACCATATATTTT.

The chain carries TRBV28 and TRBJ2-2; 8 bases are shared with TRBD2. Trimming took 6 bases from V and 3 from J; bases not matched to a gene: 3. The germline gives CDR1 MDHEN, CDR2 SYDVKM. This CDR3 spans 14 amino acids. CDR3 region: CASRSAGDTGELFF. DNA of the CDR3: TGTGCCAGCAGATCAGCGGGAGACACCGGGGAGCTGTTTTTT.

The V gene is TRBV27, the J gene TRBJ2-1; TRBD2 matches 12 bases. The junction had 9 bases not matched to a gene; V was cut back by 6 bases and J by 9 bases. Germline V gene data show CDR1 as MNHEY and CDR2 as SMNVEV (reference sequence). This CDR3 region has 15 residues. The CDR3, as DNA: TGTGCCAGCAGAGAACCGACTAGCGGGAGTGGTGAGCAGTTCTTC. Protein: CASREPTSGSGEQFF.

The CDR3 here is CASSGGTYNEQFF. CDR3 nucleotides: TGTGCCAGTTCGGGAGGAACCTACAATGAGCAGTTCTTC. J is TRBJ2-1 and V is TRBV19, with 7 bases that match TRBD2. Germline V gives CDR1 LNHDA, CDR2 SQIVND (reference sequence). The CDR3 is 13 residues long. V shed 8 bases and J 2 bases; nucleotides not matched to a gene: 3.

The V gene is TRBV5-1, the J gene TRBJ2-1; TRBD1 matches 9 bases. CDR1 and CDR2 (germline): SGHRS, YFSETQ. This CDR3 has 14 amino acids. V was pared by 4 bases and J by 5 bases, with 4 bases of the junction left unmatched. CDR3 DNA sequence: TGCGCCAGCAGCACGAGGACAGGGGACAATGAGCAGTTCTTC. Protein: CASSTRTGDNEQFF.

The J gene is TRBJ2-3, the V gene TRBV7-3; 8 nucleotides match TRBD1. The ends lost 8 bases at V and 2 bases at J; junction bases unmatched: 3. This CDR3 has 13 amino acids. Germline V gene sequence: CDR1 SGHTA, CDR2 FQGTGA. CDR3 in amino acids: CASSTGATDTQYF. The CDR3 DNA reads TGTGCCAGCTCGACAGGGGCCACAGATACGCAGTATTTT.

The chain couples TRBV5-1 to TRBJ2-7; 13 positions match TRBD2. The trim removed 4 bases at V and 6 bases at J, leaving 10 bases unmatched. The CDR3 has 16 residues. Germline V gene sequence: CDR1 SGHRS, CDR2 YFSETQ. CDR3 sequence reads: CASSPGLAGAPREQYF. As DNA, the CDR3 is TGCGCCAGCAGCCCCGGACTAGCGGGAGCCCCGCGCGAGCAGTACTTC. Supplemented by reference TRBV5-1 and TRBJ2-7, the full variable domain reads KAGVTQTPRYLIKTRGQQVTLSCSPISGHRSVSWYQQTPGQGLQFLFEYFSETQRNKGNFPGRFSGRQFSNSRSEMNVSTLELGDSALYLCASSPGLAGAPREQYFGPGTRLTVT.

This clone was counted a few times. This sequence joins TRBV7-9 and TRBJ2-7; TRBD1 aligns across 7 bases. Germline V gives CDR1 SEHNR, CDR2 FQNEAQ (reference sequence). V dropped 2 bases and J dropped 2; count of bases not matched to a gene: 6. This CDR3 has 15 residues. The CDR3 coding sequence is TGTGCCAGCAGCTTATATGACAGGGTCCCCTACGAGCAGTACTTC. This codes for CASSLYDRVPYEQYF.

The chain carries TRBV7-2 and TRBJ2-7; TRBD2 agrees at 11 bases. The CDR3 is made up of 15 amino acids. Germline assignment: CDR1 SGHTA and CDR2 FQGNSA. Trimming took 0 bases from V and 2 from J; bases not matched to a gene: 0. The CDR3 spells CASSLATSGTYEQYF. Written as DNA, the CDR3 is TGTGCCAGCAGCTTAGCGACTAGCGGGACCTACGAGCAGTACTTC.

The chain has TRBV7-8 and TRBJ1-4, with D possibly being TRBD1 (5 bases). From germline, CDR1 is SGHVS and CDR2 FQNEAQ. Trimming removed 2 bases at V and 0 bases at J, with 10 bases between. The CDR3 loop spans 16 amino acids. CDR3: CASSLLGGATNEKLFF. The CDR3 DNA reads TGTGCCAGCAGCTTATTGGGGGGAGCAACTAATGAAAAACTGTTTTTT.

This rearrangement joins TRBV4-2 to TRBJ2-7; weak D call: TRBD2 (5 bases). Germline lookup yields CDR1 LGHNA and CDR2 YNFKEQ. The CDR3 sequence is 16 residues long. V was cut by 3 bases and J by 2 bases, with 17 bases left in between. This chain's CDR3 is CASSQSIGLATYEQYF. The CDR3 DNA reads as TGTGCCAGCAGCCAGTCAATTGGGCTAGCTACCTACGAGCAGTACTTC.

The chain uses TRBV18 and TRBJ1-4; 7 positions match TRBD1. The V and J ends lost 3 bases and 4 bases, in that order; junction bases with no gene match: 5. Germline V gene sequence: CDR1 KGHSH, CDR2 LQKENI. The CDR3 is 15 residues long. The CDR3 sequence is CASSPAAGGNEKLFF. The CDR3 DNA follows: TGTGCCAGCTCACCGGCAGCAGGGGGTAATGAAAAACTGTTTTTT.

J is TRBJ2-7 and V is TRBV27; 10 bases fit TRBD1. V dropped 2 bases and J dropped 7; count of bases not matched to a gene: 5. Germline CDR1 MNHEY, CDR2 SMNVEV (reference sequence). CDR3 length: 14 amino acids. The CDR3 region has the DNA TGTGCCAGCAGTTTAAGGACAGGGGGATCGGAGCAGTACTTC. As protein: CASSLRTGGSEQYF.

The chain employs TRBV18 and TRBJ1-2; D unresolved. V was shortened by 0 bases and J by 4 bases, with 9 bases between the two germline ends. Germline V gene sequence: CDR1 KGHSH, CDR2 LQKENI. The CDR3 totals 14 residues. DNA for the CDR3: TGTGCCAGCTCACCACCCGGTAACCCCTATGGCTACACCTTC. This codes for CASSPPGNPYGYTF.

The chain employs TRBV4-3 and TRBJ2-4, with TRBD2 matching over 7 bases. The V and J ends lost 2 bases and 5 bases, in that order; junction bases with no gene match: 6. Germline CDR1 is LGHNA and CDR2 is YSLEER. CDR3 length equals 15 residues. In DNA form, the CDR3 reads TGCGCCAGCAGCCAACTTACTGGGGGGGAAAACATTCAGTACTTC. Translated: CASSQLTGGENIQYF.